The clone carrying this T cell receptor beta chain was counted only a few times. Its antigen is unidentified. Original processing notes: Building a distant-metastasis classifier for papillary thyroid cancer drew on CDR3 differences across clinicopathological groups. TCRdb re-called the PCR reads with MiXCR. The V and J calls come from TCRdb's annotation, not from the publication. Of tens of thousands of clones listed, 29% are singletons. Thyroid surgery had not been preceded by any treatment in any patient. The entry originates in a study of metastatic and nonmetastatic thyroid tumors. At the level of the study: Blood and tumor or nodule tissue repertoires from malignant and benign thyroid patients were compared. Points from the study as a whole: Reported TCR beta diversity, measured in blood and tumor, was significantly higher for malignant thyroid tumors than for benign nodules.

The length of the CDR3 is 15 residues. Germline CDR1 and CDR2: MRHNA and SNTAGT. Between the trimmed V and J ends, which lost 3 bases and 4 bases, there was a span of 13 bases. The TCR comes from a female donor with papillary thyroid cancer or a benign thyroid nodule (not recorded which). Some clones in this sample may be carry-over from other donors' samples. The chain recombines TRBV6-4 with TRBJ1-5, with D tentatively TRBD1 (6 bases). Sequencing input: blood. The CDR3 spells CASSEQGGPNQPQHF. In nucleotides, the CDR3 is TGTGCCAGCAGTGAACAGGGAGGCCCTAATCAGCCCCAGCATTTT.